This T cell receptor (beta chain) is drawn from a study of graft-versus-host responses after intestinal transplantation. Study-wide background: Transplantation in recipients was multivisceral, liver-intestinal, or isolated intestinal.

Deletions cut 1 base from V and 3 bases from J, with 4 bases between. CDR1 MDHEN and CDR2 SYDVKM come from the germline V gene. CDR3 length: 12 amino acids. General study findings and limits: Analysis identified GvH clones in recipient marrow, with some appearing first in ileum or blood. Early post-transplant declines in HvG were associated with peak levels of circulating GvH clones.

Some clones are missing from TCRdb's copy, which holds only in-frame ones; the method was immunoSEQ multiplex PCR. The data show tens of thousands of clones, around 90% seen once. To note about this clone: What it recognizes is unknown.

This rearrangement joins TRBV28 to TRBJ2-7; D gene uncertain. The sample consisted of PBMCs, taken approximately four months after intestinal transplantation. The receptor was derived from a human patient who received an intestinal transplant, so some T cells may come from the graft donor. CDR3 protein: CASSLSYYEQYF. The CDR3 nucleotides are TGTGCCAGCAGTTTATCGTACTACGAGCAGTACTTC.